These 9 T cell receptor beta chains originate from one sample sequenced in a study of blood T cell repertoires in COVID-19 (dated by TCRdb to the early 2020s). The library was produced with the immunoSEQ multiplex PCR assay. Not all clones reach the TCRdb copy of this immuneACCESS table, which keeps in-frame sequences only. Checked studies attribute under half of the gap to unresolved V genes and leave the rest unexplained. In all, the sample holds more than 40,000 clones, and about 81% of those were seen once. Of the sample, about 4.1% is held by the ten largest clones. The sample comprised peripheral blood. The receptors originated from a man aged 50 or older with active COVID-19.

The V call is TRBV3-1 (or the pseudogene TRBV3-2), the J call TRBJ1-4; D gene uncertain. The CDR3 spans 13 residues. Germline V lookup: CDR1 LGHDT, CDR2 YNNKEL (reference sequence). The germline V and J ends were trimmed by 4 bases and 8 bases, with 11 bases remaining between them. The CDR3 sequence: CASSRGIGEKLFF. In nucleotides, the CDR3 is TGTGCCAGCAGCCGAGGGATAGGCGAAAAACTGTTTTTT.

The V and J genes are TRBV19 and TRBJ2-1; a possible D gene is TRBD2 (7 bases). The CDR3 has 14 residues. Trimming took off 1 base at V and 6 bases at J, with 10 bases between the two ends. Germline assignment: CDR1 LNHDA and CDR2 SQIVND (reference sequence). The CDR3 loop is CASSIGGGLNEQFF. CDR3 DNA sequence: TGTGCCAGTAGTATAGGGGGGGGCCTCAATGAGCAGTTCTTC.

This clone was picked up one time. The chain is built from TRBV27 and TRBJ2-2; 8 nucleotides match TRBD1. The CDR3 contains 15 residues. Germline-derived CDR1 and CDR2 are MNHEY and SMNVEV (reference sequence). V was clipped by 3 bases and J by 5 bases; unmatched bases: 5. This chain's CDR3 is CASSFRQGWTGELFF. The CDR3 coding sequence is TGTGCCAGCAGTTTCCGACAGGGGTGGACCGGGGAGCTGTTTTTT.

This chain links TRBV7-8 with TRBJ2-7; 7 bases fit TRBD1. CDR3 length equals 15 residues. Trimming at V came to 5 bases and at J to 2 bases, leaving 9 bases not matched to a gene. Germline lookup yields CDR1 SGHVS and CDR2 FQNEAQ. The CDR3 DNA sequence: TGTGCCAGCAGCCCTAGGGCCCAGGGGGCCTACGAGCAGTACTTC. This sequence encodes CASSPRAQGAYEQYF.

The rearrangement uses TRBV6-1 and TRBJ2-1, with TRBD2 matching over 13 bases. The trim removed 3 bases at V and 4 bases at J, leaving 3 bases unmatched. The CDR3 totals 16 residues. In germline, CDR1 is MNHNS, CDR2 SASEGT. The DNA of the CDR3 is TGTGCCAGCAGTGAGGAACTAGCGGGGGGGTACAATGAGCAGTTCTTC. It yields the protein CASSEELAGGYNEQFF.

Notes on this clone: Other DNA sequences from this sample encode an identical CDR3 as well. The CDR3 nucleotides are TGTGCCAGCAGGAGAACAGGGAACACTGAAGCTTTCTTT. Residues: CASRRTGNTEAFF. V gene TRBV6-4 combines with J gene TRBJ1-1, with a tentative D call TRBD1 (5 bases). The CDR3 is made up of 13 amino acids. V lost 6 bases to trimming and J lost 1 base, with 9 bases between them. Germline-derived CDR1 and CDR2 are MRHNA and SNTAGT.

The genes are TRBV12-5 and TRBJ1-1, with D unresolved. The CDR3 contains 15 residues. Germline V lookup: CDR1 LGHNT, CDR2 FRNRAP. The V end was cut by 5 bases, the J end by 1 base, with 14 bases between. DNA of the CDR3: TGTGCTAGTGGTCCCCCCGGAGGTTGGAACACTGAAGCTTTCTTT. It yields the protein CASGPPGGWNTEAFF.

The chain couples TRBV27 to TRBJ2-7; 10 bases fit TRBD1. This CDR3 has 15 amino acids. V lost 6 bases to trimming and J lost 5 bases; unmatched junction nucleotides: 10. Germline V gives CDR1 MNHEY, CDR2 SMNVEV (reference sequence). The CDR3 DNA is TGTGCCAGCAGCACCGGGACAGGGGACAGGGACGAGCAGTACTTC. Protein: CASSTGTGDRDEQYF.

This clone has only one observation. CDR3 sequence reads: CASSPTGESTEAFF. The DNA of the CDR3 is TGTGCCAGCAGTCCAACAGGGGAGAGCACTGAAGCTTTCTTT. The rearrangement uses TRBV25-1 and TRBJ1-1, with 7 bases identical to TRBD1. This CDR3 is built from 14 residues. V lost 5 bases, J lost 4 bases, and 7 bases stayed unmatched. Germline loops: CDR1 MGHDK, CDR2 SYGVNS.